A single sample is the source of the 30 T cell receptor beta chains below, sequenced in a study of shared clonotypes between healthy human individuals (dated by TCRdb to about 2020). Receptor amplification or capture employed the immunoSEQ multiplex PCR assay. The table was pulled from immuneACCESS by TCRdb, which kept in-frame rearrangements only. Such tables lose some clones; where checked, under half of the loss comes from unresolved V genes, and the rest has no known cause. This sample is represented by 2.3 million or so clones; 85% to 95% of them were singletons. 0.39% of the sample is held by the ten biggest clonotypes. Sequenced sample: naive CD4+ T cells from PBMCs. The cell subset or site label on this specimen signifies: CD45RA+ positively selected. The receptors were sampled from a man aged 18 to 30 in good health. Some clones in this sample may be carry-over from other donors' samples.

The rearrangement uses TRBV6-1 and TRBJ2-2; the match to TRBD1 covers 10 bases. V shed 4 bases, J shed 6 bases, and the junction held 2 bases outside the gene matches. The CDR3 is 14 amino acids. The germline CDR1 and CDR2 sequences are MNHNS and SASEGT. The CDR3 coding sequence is TGTGCCAGCAGTGGGGACAGGGGTTCCGGGGAGCTGTTTTTT. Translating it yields CASSGDRGSGELFF.

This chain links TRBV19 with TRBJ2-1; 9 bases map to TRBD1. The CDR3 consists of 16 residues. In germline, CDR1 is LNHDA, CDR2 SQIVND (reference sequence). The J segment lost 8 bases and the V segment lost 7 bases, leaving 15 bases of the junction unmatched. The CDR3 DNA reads TGTGCCAGTACCCCATCGGGACTTACAGGGGGCTATGAGCAGTTCTTC. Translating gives CASTPSGLTGGYEQFF.

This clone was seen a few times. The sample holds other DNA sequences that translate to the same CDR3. Written as DNA, the CDR3 is TGTGCCAGCAGCCCGCGGACAGGGGGAGACACTGAAGCTTTCTTT. Amino acids: CASSPRTGGDTEAFF. The rearrangement links TRBV7-9 to TRBJ1-1; 10 nucleotides line up with TRBD1. CDR1 is SEHNR and CDR2 is FQNEAQ in the germline V gene (reference sequence). Germline trimming cut 5 bases from V and 3 bases from J; bases unmatched to any gene: 6. This CDR3 region has 15 residues. Filled out from reference TRBV7-9 and TRBJ1-1, the complete variable domain reads DTGVSQNPRHKITKRGQNVTFRCDPISEHNRLYWYRQTLGQGPEFLTYFQNEAQLEKSRLLSDRFSAERPKGSFSTLEIQRTEQGDSAMYLCASSPRTGGDTEAFFGQGTRLTVV.

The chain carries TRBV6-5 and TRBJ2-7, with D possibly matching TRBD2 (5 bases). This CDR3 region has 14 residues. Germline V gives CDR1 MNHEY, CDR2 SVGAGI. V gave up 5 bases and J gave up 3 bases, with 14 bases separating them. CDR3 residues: CASSKRPGYYEQYF. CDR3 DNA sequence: TGTGCCAGCAGTAAGCGGCCAGGCTACTACGAGCAGTACTTC.

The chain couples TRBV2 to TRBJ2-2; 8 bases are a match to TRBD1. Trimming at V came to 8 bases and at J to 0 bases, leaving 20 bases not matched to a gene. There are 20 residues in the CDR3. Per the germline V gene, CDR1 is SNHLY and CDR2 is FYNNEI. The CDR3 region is CASDGIGAGGSRTNTGELFF. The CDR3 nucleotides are TGTGCCAGCGACGGCATTGGCGCAGGGGGCTCTCGGACGAACACCGGGGAGCTGTTTTTT.

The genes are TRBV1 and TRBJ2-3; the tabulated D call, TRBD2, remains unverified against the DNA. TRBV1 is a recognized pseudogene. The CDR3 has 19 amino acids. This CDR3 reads CTSSQAGLRRLYTTDTQYF. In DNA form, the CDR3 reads TGCACCAGCAGCCAAGCGGGACTTCGCCGACTATATACCACAGATACGCAGTATTTT.

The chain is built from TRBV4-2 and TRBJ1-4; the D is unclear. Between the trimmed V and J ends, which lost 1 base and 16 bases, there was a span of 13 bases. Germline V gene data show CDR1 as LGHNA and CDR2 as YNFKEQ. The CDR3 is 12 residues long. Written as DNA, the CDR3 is TGTGCCAGCAGCCAAGTTGGGCGAGGGAAGTTTTTT. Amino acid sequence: CASSQVGRGKFF.

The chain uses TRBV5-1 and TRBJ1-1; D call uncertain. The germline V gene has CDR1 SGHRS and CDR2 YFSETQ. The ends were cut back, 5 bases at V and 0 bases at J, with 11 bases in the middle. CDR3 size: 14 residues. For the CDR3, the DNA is TGCGCCAGCAGTCCTACTAACATGAACACTGAAGCTTTCTTT. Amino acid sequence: CASSPTNMNTEAFF.

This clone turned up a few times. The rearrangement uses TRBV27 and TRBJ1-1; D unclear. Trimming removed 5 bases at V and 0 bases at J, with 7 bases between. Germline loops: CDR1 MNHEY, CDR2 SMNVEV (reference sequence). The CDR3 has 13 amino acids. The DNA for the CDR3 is TGTGCCAGCAGTACTTCATTGAACACTGAAGCTTTCTTT. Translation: CASSTSLNTEAFF.

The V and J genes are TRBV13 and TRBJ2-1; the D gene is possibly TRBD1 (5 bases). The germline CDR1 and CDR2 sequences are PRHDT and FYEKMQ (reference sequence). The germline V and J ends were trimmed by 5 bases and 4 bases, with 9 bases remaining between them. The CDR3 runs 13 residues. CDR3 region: CASSARQYNEQFF. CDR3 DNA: TGTGCCAGCAGCGCCCGACAGTACAATGAGCAGTTCTTC.

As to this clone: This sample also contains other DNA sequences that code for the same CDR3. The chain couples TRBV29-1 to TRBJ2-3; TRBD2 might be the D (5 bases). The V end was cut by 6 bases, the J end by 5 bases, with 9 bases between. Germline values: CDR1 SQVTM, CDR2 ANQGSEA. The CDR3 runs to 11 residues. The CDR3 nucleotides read TGCAGCGTAGGACGGGGAGATACGCAGTATTTT. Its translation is CSVGRGDTQYF.

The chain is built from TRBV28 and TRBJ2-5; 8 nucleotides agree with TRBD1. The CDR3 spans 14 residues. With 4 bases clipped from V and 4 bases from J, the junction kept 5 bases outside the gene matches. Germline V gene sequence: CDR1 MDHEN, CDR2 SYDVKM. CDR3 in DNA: TGTGCCAGCAGTTCGACAGGGGTTGGAGAGACCCAGTACTTC. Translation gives CASSSTGVGETQYF. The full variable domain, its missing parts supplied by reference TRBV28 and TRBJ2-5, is DVKVTQSSRYLVKRTGEKVFLECVQDMDHENMFWYRQDPGLGLRLIYFSYDVKMKEKGDIPEGYSVSREKKERFSLILESASTNQTSMYLCASSSTGVGETQYFGPGTRLLVL.

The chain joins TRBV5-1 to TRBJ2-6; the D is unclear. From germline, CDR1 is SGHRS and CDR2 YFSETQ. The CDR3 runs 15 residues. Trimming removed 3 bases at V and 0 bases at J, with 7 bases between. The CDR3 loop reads CASSSPLSGANVLTF. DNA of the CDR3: TGCGCCAGCAGCTCGCCCCTCTCTGGGGCCAACGTCCTGACTTTC.

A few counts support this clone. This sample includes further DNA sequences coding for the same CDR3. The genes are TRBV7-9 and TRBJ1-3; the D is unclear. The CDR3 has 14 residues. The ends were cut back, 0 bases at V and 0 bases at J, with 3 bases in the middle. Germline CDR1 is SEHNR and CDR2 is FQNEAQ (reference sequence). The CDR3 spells CASSLADSGNTIYF. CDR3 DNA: TGTGCCAGCAGCTTAGCTGACTCTGGAAACACCATATATTTT. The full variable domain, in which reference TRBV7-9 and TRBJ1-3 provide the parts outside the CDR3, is DTGVSQNPRHKITKRGQNVTFRCDPISEHNRLYWYRQTLGQGPEFLTYFQNEAQLEKSRLLSDRFSAERPKGSFSTLEIQRTEQGDSAMYLCASSLADSGNTIYFGEGSWLTVV.

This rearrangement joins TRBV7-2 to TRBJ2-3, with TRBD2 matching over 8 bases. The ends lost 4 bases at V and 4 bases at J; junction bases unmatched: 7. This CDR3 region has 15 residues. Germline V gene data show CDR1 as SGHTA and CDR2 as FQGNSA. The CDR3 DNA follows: TGTGCCAGCAGCTCCAGAGCGGGAGCCCCAGATACGCAGTATTTT. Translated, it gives CASSSRAGAPDTQYF.

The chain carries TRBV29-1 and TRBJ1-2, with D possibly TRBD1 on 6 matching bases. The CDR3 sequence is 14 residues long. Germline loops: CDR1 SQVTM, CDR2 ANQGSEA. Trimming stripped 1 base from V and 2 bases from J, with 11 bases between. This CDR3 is CSVEGGQRNYGYTF. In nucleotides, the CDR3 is TGCAGCGTTGAAGGGGGGCAGCGAAACTATGGCTACACCTTC.

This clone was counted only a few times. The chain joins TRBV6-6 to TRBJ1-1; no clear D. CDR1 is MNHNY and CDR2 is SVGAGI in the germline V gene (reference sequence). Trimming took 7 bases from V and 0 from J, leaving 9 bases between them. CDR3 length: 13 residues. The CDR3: CASTAQMNTEAFF. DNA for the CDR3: TGTGCCAGCACCGCCCAGATGAACACTGAAGCTTTCTTT.

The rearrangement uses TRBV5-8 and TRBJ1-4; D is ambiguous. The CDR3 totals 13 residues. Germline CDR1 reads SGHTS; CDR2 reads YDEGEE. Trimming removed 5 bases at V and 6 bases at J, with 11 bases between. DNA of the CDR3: TGTGCCAGCAGTATGGACGCAGATGAAAAACTGTTTTTT. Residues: CASSMDADEKLFF.

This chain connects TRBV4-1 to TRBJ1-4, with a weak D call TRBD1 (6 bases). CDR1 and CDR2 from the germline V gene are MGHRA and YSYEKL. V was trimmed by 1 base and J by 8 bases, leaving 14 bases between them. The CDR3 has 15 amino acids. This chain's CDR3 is CASSQAPRGEEKLFF. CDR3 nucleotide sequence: TGCGCCAGCAGCCAAGCCCCCAGGGGAGAGGAAAAACTGTTTTTT.

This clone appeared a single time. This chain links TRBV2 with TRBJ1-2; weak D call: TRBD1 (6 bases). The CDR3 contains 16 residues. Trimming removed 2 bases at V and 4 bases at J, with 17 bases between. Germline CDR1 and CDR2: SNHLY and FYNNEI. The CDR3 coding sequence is TGTGCCAGCAGTGAAAGGGGCAGGGGCTCTTTCTATGGCTACACCTTC. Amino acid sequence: CASSERGRGSFYGYTF.

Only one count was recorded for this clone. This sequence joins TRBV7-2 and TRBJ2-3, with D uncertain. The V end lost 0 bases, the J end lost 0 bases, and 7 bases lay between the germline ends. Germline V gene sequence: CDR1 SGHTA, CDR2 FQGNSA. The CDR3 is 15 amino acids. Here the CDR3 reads CASSLATRSTDTQYF. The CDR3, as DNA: TGTGCCAGCAGCTTAGCGACGCGTAGCACAGATACGCAGTATTTT.

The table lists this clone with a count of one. CDR3 bases: TGTGCCTGGAGTGTACGGTCGGCAGGGAGGAATGAGCAGTTCTTC. Translated, it gives CAWSVRSAGRNEQFF. The chain is built from TRBV30 and TRBJ2-1, with D tentatively TRBD2 (6 bases). Deletions cut 0 bases from V and 7 bases from J, with 16 bases between. Germline V gene sequence: CDR1 GTSNPN, CDR2 SVGIG (reference sequence). This CDR3 contains 15 residues.

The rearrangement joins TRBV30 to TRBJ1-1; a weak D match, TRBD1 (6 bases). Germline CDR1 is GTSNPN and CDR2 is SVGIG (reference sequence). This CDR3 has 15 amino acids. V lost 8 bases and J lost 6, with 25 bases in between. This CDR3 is CARRDTLPGSAEAFF. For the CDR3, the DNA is TGTGCCAGACGGGACACCCTCCCTGGAAGCGCTGAAGCTTTCTTT.

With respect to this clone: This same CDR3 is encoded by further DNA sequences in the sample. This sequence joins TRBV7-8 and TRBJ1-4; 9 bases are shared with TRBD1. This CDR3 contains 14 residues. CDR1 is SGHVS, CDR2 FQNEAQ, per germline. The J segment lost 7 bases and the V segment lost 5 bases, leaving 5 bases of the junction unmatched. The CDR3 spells CASSLGQGGEKLFF. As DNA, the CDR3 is TGTGCCAGCAGCCTGGGACAGGGAGGTGAAAAACTGTTTTTT.

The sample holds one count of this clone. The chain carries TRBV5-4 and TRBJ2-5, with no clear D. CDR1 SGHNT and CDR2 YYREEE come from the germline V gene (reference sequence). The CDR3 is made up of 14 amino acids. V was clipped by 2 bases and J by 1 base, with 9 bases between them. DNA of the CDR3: TGTGCCAGCAGCTTAATCCACACCCAAGAGACCCAGTACTTC. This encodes CASSLIHTQETQYF.

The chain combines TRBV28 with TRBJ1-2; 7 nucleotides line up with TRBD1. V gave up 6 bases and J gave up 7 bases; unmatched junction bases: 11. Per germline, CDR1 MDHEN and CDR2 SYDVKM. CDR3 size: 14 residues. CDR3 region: CASSPDDRDAGYTF. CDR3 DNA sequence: TGTGCCAGCAGCCCGGACGACAGGGACGCTGGCTACACCTTC.

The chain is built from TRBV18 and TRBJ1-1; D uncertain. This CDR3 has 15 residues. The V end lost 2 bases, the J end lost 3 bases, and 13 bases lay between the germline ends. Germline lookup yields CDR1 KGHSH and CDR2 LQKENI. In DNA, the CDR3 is TGTGCCAGCTCACCAAACTCGGCCGGGGACACTGAAGCTTTCTTT. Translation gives CASSPNSAGDTEAFF. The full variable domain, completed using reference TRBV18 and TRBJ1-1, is NAGVMQNPRHLVRRRGQEARLRCSPMKGHSHVYWYRQLPEEGLKFMVYLQKENIIDESGMPKERFSAEFPKEGPSILRIQQVVRGDSAAYFCASSPNSAGDTEAFFGQGTRLTVV.

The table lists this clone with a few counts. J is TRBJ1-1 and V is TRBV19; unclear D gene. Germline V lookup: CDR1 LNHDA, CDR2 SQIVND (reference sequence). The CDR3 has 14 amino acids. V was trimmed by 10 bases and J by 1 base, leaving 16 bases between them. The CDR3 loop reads CATSHDRGNTEAFF. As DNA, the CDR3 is TGTGCCACTTCCCACGACCGGGGGAACACTGAAGCTTTCTTT. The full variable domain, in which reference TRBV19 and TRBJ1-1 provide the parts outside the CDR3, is DGGITQSPKYLFRKEGQNVTLSCEQNLNHDAMYWYRQDPGQGLRLIYYSQIVNDFQKGDIAEGYSVSREKKESFPLTVTSAQKNPTAFYLCATSHDRGNTEAFFGQGTRLTVV.

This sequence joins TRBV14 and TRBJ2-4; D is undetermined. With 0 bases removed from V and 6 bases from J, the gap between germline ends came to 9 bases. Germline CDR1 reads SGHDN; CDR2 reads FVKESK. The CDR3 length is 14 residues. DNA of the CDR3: TGTGCCAGCAGCCAAGAATATGGCGGAAACATTCAGTACTTC. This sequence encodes CASSQEYGGNIQYF.

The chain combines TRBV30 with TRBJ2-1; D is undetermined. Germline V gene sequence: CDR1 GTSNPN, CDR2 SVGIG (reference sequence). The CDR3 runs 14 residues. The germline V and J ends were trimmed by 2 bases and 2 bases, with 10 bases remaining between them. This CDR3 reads CAWSLTTAYNEQFF. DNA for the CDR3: TGTGCCTGGAGTCTTACTACCGCCTACAATGAGCAGTTCTTC.